This TCR beta chain was captured by sequencing in a study of T cells in Graves' hyperthyroidism and ophthalmopathy. Regarding the study as a whole: The blood repertoire included most of the expanded thyroid clonotypes above 0.001.

Researchers took RNA transcripts and amplified the TCR beta CDR3 regions from them. HTBI primers drove first-round RT-PCR of the TCR CDR3. TCRdb ran MiXCR on the multiplex PCR reads and lists one entry per CDR3 protein. The sample has some 300,000 distinct CDR3 sequences, 16% seen once. This CDR3 contains 12 residues. V was cut by 1 base and J by 4 bases, with 4 bases left in between. Germline V gene data show CDR1 as LGHDT and CDR2 as YNNKEL (reference sequence). In this sample, this clonotype turned up many times. What it binds is unknown. Each patient was aged 18 to 65 and had newly diagnosed hyperthyroidism of under 2 months' duration.

The sequence was obtained from a man younger than 40 with Graves' hyperthyroidism. V gene TRBV3-1 combines with J gene TRBJ1-2; the D is unclear. The sequenced material came from blood. CDR3 sequence reads: CASSQVAYGYTF. DNA for the CDR3: TGTGCCAGCAGCCAAGTTGCCTATGGCTACACCTTC.